This T cell receptor (beta chain) was profiled in a study of T cells after yellow fever vaccination. Study as a whole: Fractions with few cells were prepared using SMART-Seq v4 Ultra Low Input. Overall study results and limits: The secondary T-cell response peaked on day 5, not day 15, but was weaker. Reappearance after the booster was observed for most primary-vaccination clones (96% CD4, over 70% CD8). Clonotype sharing between CD4 and CD8 compartments was small.

Germline values: CDR1 MDHEN, CDR2 SYDVKM. Trimming removed 4 bases from V and 4 bases from J, with 11 bases in between. CDR3 length: 14 amino acids. This clonotype has ten or more counts. No antigen is known for it. One entry per CDR3 protein, called by TCRdb with MiXCR from the 5' RACE reads. The table records 250,000 to 400,000 distinct CDR3 sequences, over 4% of them present only once. This chain connects TRBV28 to TRBJ2-1; perhaps TRBD2 as D (5 bases). The TCR sequence derives from a man aged 18-30 years who received the YFV17D yellow fever vaccine. Sequencing was performed on PBMCs, taken 5 days after the yellow fever booster vaccination. The CDR3 sequence: CASSWDSDYNEQFF. The CDR3 DNA is TGTGCCAGCAGTTGGGATAGCGATTACAATGAGCAGTTCTTC. Based on the CDR3 plus reference TRBV28 and TRBJ2-1, the full variable domain is DVKVTQSSRYLVKRTGEKVFLECVQDMDHENMFWYRQDPGLGLRLIYFSYDVKMKEKGDIPEGYSVSREKKERFSLILESASTNQTSMYLCASSWDSDYNEQFFGPGTRLTVL.